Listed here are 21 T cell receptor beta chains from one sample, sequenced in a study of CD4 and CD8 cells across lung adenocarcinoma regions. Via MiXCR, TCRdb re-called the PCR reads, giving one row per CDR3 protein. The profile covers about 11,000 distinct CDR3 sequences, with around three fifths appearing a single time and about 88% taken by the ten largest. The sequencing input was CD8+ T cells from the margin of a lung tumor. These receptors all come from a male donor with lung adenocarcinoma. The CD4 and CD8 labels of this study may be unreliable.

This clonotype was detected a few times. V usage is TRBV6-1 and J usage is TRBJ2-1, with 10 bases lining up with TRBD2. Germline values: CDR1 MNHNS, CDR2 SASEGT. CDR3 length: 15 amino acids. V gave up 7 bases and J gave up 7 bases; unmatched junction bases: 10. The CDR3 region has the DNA TGTGCCAGCATCCCAGCGGGAGGGCCTTGGAATGAGCAGTTCTTC. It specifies CASIPAGGPWNEQFF.

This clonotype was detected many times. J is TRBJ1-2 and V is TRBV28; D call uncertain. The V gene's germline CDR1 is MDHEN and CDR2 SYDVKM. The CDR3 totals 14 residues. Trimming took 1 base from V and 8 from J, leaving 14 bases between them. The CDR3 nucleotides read TGTGCCAGCAGTTTATTTCCCGGACGGGGAGGCTACACCTTC. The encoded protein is CASSLFPGRGGYTF.

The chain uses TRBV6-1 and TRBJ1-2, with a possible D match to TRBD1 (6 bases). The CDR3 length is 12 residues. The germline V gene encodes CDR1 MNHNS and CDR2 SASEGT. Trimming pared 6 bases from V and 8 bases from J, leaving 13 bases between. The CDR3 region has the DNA TGTGCCAGCAGAACAGGACAGAACGGCTACACCTTC. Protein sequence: CASRTGQNGYTF.

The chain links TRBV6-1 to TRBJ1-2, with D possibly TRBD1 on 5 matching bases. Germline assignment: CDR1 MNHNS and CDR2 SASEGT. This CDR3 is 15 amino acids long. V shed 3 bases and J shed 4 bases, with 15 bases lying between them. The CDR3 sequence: CASSDFTGRAYGYTF. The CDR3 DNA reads TGTGCCAGCAGTGATTTTACCGGCAGGGCCTATGGCTACACCTTC.

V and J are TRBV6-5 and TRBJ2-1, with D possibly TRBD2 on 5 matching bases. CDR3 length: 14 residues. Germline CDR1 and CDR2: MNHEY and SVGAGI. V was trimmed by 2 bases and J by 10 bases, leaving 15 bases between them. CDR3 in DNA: TGTGCCAGCAGTTACGACCTCAGAGGCGGGGAGCAGTTCTTC. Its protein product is CASSYDLRGGEQFF.

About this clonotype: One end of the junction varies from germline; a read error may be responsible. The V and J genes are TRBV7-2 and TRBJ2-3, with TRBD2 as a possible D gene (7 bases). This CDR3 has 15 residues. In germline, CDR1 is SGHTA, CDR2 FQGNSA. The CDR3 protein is CGGGLGARYPDTQYF. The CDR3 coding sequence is TGTGGCGGGGGCTTAGGGGCCCGTTACCCAGATACGCAGTATTTC.

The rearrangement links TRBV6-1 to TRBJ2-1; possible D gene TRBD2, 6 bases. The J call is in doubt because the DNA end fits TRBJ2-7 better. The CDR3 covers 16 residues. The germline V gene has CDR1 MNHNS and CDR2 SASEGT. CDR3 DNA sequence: TGTGCCAGCAGTGTCGCGGGGCCGGGAGTCGGGGATACGCAGTACTTC. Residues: CASSVAGPGVGDTQYF.

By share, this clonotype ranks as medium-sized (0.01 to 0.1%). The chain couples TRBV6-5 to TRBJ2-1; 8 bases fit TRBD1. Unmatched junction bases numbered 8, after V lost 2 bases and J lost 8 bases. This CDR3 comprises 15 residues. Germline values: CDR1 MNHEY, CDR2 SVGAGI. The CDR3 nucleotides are TGTGCCAGCAGTTACCTGGACAGGGAAAAGCATGAGCAGTTCTTC. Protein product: CASSYLDREKHEQFF.

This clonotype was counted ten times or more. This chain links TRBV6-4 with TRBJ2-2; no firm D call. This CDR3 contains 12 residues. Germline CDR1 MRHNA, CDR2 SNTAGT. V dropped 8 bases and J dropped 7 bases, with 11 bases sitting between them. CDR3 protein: CASGPLGGELFF. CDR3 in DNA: TGTGCCAGCGGACCCCTAGGCGGGGAGCTGTTTTTT.

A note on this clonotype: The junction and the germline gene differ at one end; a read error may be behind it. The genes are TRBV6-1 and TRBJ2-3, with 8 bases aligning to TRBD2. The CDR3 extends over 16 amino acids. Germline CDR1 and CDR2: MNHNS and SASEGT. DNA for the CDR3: TGTGCCAGCAGGCCCGGGACTAGAAGGGGCAAAGATACGCAGTACTTT. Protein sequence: CASRPGTRRGKDTQYF.

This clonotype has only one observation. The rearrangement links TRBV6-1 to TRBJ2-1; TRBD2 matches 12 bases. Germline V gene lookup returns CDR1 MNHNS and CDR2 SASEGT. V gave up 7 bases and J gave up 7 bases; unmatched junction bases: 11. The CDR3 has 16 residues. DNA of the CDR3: TGTGCCAGCATGCCTAGCGGGGGGGAGATAACAAATGAGCAGTTCTTC. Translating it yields CASMPSGGEITNEQFF.

DNA for the CDR3: TGTGCCAGCAGCAGGACAGGGGGCCCCTACGAGCAGTACTTC. The encoded protein is CASSRTGGPYEQYF. V is TRBV6-1 and J is TRBJ2-7; 11 bases map to TRBD1. The CDR3 length is 14 residues. Germline V gene sequence: CDR1 MNHNS, CDR2 SASEGT. With 6 bases clipped from V and 2 bases from J, the junction kept 3 bases outside the gene matches.

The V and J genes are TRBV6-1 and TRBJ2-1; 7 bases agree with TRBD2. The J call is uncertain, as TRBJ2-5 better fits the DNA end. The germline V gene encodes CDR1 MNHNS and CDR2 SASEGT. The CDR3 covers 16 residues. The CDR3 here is CASSEVPGLGRETQYF. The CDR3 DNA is TGTGCCAGCAGTGAGGTTCCCGGACTAGGGAGGGAGACCCAGTACTTC.

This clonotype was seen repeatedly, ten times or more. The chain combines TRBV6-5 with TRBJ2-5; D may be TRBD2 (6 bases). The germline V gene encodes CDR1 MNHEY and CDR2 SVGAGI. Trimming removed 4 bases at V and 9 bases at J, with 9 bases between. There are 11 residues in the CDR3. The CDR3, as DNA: TGTGCCAGCAGTTTATGGGGGGCCCAGTACTTC. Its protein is CASSLWGAQYF.

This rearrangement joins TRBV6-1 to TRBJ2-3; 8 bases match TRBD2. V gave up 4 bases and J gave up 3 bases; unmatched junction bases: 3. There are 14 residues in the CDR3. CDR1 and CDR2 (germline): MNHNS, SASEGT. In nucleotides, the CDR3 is TGTGCCAGCAGTGCGGGACTAGAGACAGATACGCAGTATTTT. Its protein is CASSAGLETDTQYF.

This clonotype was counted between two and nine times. The CDR3 nucleotides read TGTGCCAGCAGTGAACGTAGGGGAGTTACCTACAATGAGCAGTTCTTC. The encoded protein is CASSERRGVTYNEQFF. This rearrangement joins TRBV6-1 to TRBJ2-1; TRBD1 or TRBD2 may be the D gene (5 bases each). Between the trimmed V and J ends, which lost 2 bases and 2 bases, there was a span of 13 bases. Germline lookup yields CDR1 MNHNS and CDR2 SASEGT. CDR3 length: 16 residues.

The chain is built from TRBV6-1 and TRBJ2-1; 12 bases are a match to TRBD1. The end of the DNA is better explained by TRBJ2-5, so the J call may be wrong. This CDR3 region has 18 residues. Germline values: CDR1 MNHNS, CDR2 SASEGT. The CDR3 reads CASSERPGQGATLETQYF. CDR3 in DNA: TGTGCCAGCAGTGAGAGACCGGGACAGGGGGCGACGTTGGAGACCCAGTACTTC.

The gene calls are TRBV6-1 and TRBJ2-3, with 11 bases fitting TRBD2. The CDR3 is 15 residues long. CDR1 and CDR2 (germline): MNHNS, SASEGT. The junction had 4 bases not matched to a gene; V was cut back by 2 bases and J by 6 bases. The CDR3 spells CASSELAGGSDTQYF. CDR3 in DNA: TGTGCCAGCAGTGAACTAGCGGGGGGATCCGATACGCAGTATTTT.

The CDR3 is CASSGGGGGGEKLFF. CDR3 sequence (DNA): TGTGCCAGCAGTGGGGGGGGGGGGGGCGGAGAAAAACTGTTTTTT. The chain carries TRBV6-1 and TRBJ1-4, with a weak D call TRBD1 (6 bases). This CDR3 has 15 amino acids. Germline CDR1 reads MNHNS; CDR2 reads SASEGT. Deletions cut 4 bases from V and 8 bases from J, with 17 bases between.

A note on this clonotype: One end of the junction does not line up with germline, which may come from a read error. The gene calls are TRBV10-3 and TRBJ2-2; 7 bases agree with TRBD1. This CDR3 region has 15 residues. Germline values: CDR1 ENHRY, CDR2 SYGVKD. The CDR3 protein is CARSGRPDGTEALYF. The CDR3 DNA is TGTGCCCGGAGCGGACGGCCGGATGGGACAGAGGCGCTGTATTTT.

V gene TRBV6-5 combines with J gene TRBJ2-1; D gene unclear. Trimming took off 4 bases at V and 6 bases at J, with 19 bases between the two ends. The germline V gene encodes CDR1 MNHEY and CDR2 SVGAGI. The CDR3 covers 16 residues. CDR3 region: CASSSRIGRIVNEQFF. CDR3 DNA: TGTGCCAGCAGTTCAAGGATCGGACGGATAGTCAATGAGCAGTTCTTC.